The 20 T cell receptor beta chains given below trace back to one sample, sequenced in a study of T cells of healthy individuals. MiXCR, run by TCRdb on the 5' RACE reads, gives a single entry per CDR3 protein. The sample records around 98,000 distinct CDR3 sequences, 17% being singletons. Receptors originate from a human donor in good health.

This clonotype was counted a few times. The V and J genes are TRBV20-1 and TRBJ2-3; TRBD2 agrees at 16 bases. CDR3 length: 17 residues. CDR1 and CDR2 from the germline V gene are DFQATT and SNEGSKA (reference sequence). V lost 5 bases to trimming and J lost 3 bases; unmatched junction nucleotides: 8. CDR3 region: CSAPGTSGRARTDTQYF. The CDR3 nucleotides are TGCAGTGCTCCCGGGACTAGCGGGAGGGCCCGGACAGATACGCAGTATTTT.

This clonotype was counted a few times. This chain's CDR3 is CASSADRDTQYF. The CDR3 nucleotides read TGTGCCAGCAGTGCCGACAGGGATACGCAGTATTTT. The rearrangement joins TRBV2 to TRBJ2-3, with D perhaps matching TRBD1 (6 bases). The CDR3 is 12 amino acids. The V and J ends lost 4 bases and 6 bases respectively, with 8 bases between them. The germline V gene encodes CDR1 SNHLY and CDR2 FYNNEI.

This clonotype was recorded at least ten times. The rearrangement uses TRBV7-2 and TRBJ1-3; D not certain. This CDR3 is built from 13 residues. Germline-derived CDR1 and CDR2 are SGHTA and FQGNSA. V was cut by 1 base and J by 5 bases, with 6 bases left in between. CDR3 sequence reads: CASSLDRRNTIYF. Written as DNA, the CDR3 is TGTGCCAGCAGCTTAGACAGACGAAACACCATATATTTT. Full variable domain (outside the CDR3, taken from reference TRBV7-2 and TRBJ1-3): GAGVSQSPSNKVTEKGKDVELRCDPISGHTALYWYRQSLGQGLEFLIYFQGNSAPDKSGLPSDRFSAERTGGSVSTLTIQRTQQEDSAVYLCASSLDRRNTIYFGEGSWLTVV.

V usage is TRBV28 and J usage is TRBJ1-1; the D gene is possibly TRBD1 (6 bases). With 8 bases removed from V and 6 bases from J, the gap between germline ends came to 22 bases. This CDR3 has 15 residues. The germline V gene has CDR1 MDHEN and CDR2 SYDVKM. The CDR3 protein is CASRNGGRDLSEAFF. CDR3 DNA sequence: TGTGCCAGCCGCAACGGGGGCAGGGATCTTTCTGAAGCTTTCTTT.

V usage is TRBV3-1 and J usage is TRBJ2-5; either TRBD1 or TRBD2 may fit D (6 bases each). The V end lost 5 bases, the J end lost 0 bases, and 22 bases lay between the germline ends. The germline CDR1 and CDR2 sequences are LGHDT and YNNKEL (reference sequence). The CDR3 consists of 18 residues. As DNA, the CDR3 is TGTGCCAGCAGCTCCCCAAGGGGGGACGACGAGTACCAAGAGACCCAGTACTTC. Translation gives CASSSPRGDDEYQETQYF.

V gene TRBV2 combines with J gene TRBJ1-4; the D gene is possibly TRBD1 (5 bases). Trimming removed 4 bases from V and 10 bases from J, with 7 bases in between. The germline CDR1 and CDR2 sequences are SNHLY and FYNNEI. CDR3 length: 11 amino acids. The chain's CDR3 is CASSVGLKLFF. CDR3 in DNA: TGTGCCAGCAGTGTGGGACTAAAACTGTTTTTT.

This clonotype has ten or more counts. The chain carries TRBV20-1 and TRBJ2-5; 12 positions match TRBD1. V shed 4 bases and J 1 base; nucleotides not matched to a gene: 4. There are 15 residues in the CDR3. CDR1 is DFQATT, CDR2 SNEGSKA, per germline (reference sequence). The CDR3 nucleotides read TGCAGTGCTACGGGACAGGGGGCTCCCCAAGAGACCCAGTACTTC. It codes for CSATGQGAPQETQYF.

In its sample, this clonotype was seen a few times. This chain links TRBV7-2 with TRBJ2-5; D is uncertain. Looked up from germline, CDR1 is SGHTA and CDR2 is FQGNSA. The CDR3 sequence is 15 residues long. The ends were cut back, 3 bases at V and 4 bases at J, with 15 bases in the middle. CDR3 DNA: TGTGCCAGCAGCTTGACGACTGGGTTGAGAGAGACCCAGTACTTC. Translated: CASSLTTGLRETQYF.

The genes are TRBV28 and TRBJ1-5; D is perhaps TRBD1 (6 bases). Trimming pared 3 bases from V and 6 bases from J, leaving 15 bases between. In germline, CDR1 is MDHEN, CDR2 SYDVKM. The CDR3 runs 15 residues. CDR3: CASSFNSGGPQPQHF. The CDR3 nucleotides are TGTGCCAGCAGTTTTAATTCGGGGGGCCCTCAGCCCCAGCATTTT. The complete variable domain, with remaining parts taken from reference TRBV28 and TRBJ1-5, reads DVKVTQSSRYLVKRTGEKVFLECVQDMDHENMFWYRQDPGLGLRLIYFSYDVKMKEKGDIPEGYSVSREKKERFSLILESASTNQTSMYLCASSFNSGGPQPQHFGDGTRLSIL.

The genes are TRBV4-1 and TRBJ2-7; 7 nucleotides agree with TRBD1. CDR3 size: 15 residues. Looked up from germline, CDR1 is MGHRA and CDR2 is YSYEKL. With V trimmed by 2 bases and J by 3 bases, 7 bases remained unmatched. CDR3 in amino acids: CASSQTGTDLYEQYF. CDR3 DNA: TGCGCCAGCAGCCAAACCGGGACAGACCTCTACGAGCAGTACTTC.

V is TRBV7-8 and J is TRBJ2-2; the D gene is possibly TRBD2 (5 bases). From germline, CDR1 is SGHVS and CDR2 FQNEAQ. This CDR3 has 16 amino acids. V was trimmed by 0 bases and J by 4 bases, leaving 12 bases between them. This CDR3 reads CASSLAIVGITGELFF. For the CDR3, the DNA is TGTGCCAGCAGCTTAGCGATCGTCGGGATCACCGGGGAGCTGTTTTTT. The full variable domain, rest sourced from reference TRBV7-8 and TRBJ2-2, is GAGVSQSPRYKVAKRGQDVALRCDPISGHVSLFWYQQALGQGPEFLTYFQNEAQLDKSGLPSDRFFAERPEGSVSTLKIQRTQQEDSAVYLCASSLAIVGITGELFFGEGSRLTVL.

This clonotype was found many times. V usage is TRBV7-2 and J usage is TRBJ1-1; a weak D match, TRBD1 (5 bases). Germline CDR1 is SGHTA and CDR2 is FQGNSA. V shed 5 bases and J shed 11 bases, with 12 bases lying between them. This CDR3 contains 11 residues. CDR3 bases: TGTGCCAGCAGCCAGGGCCGAATCGCTTTCTTT. It translates to CASSQGRIAFF.

The V call is TRBV6-5, the J call TRBJ2-3; 7 bases line up with TRBD2. The germline V gene encodes CDR1 MNHEY and CDR2 SVGAGI. This CDR3 spans 13 amino acids. V lost 9 bases, J lost 2 bases, and 5 bases stayed unmatched. The CDR3 region is CASGAGVTDTQYF. CDR3 in DNA: TGTGCCAGTGGGGCGGGAGTCACAGATACGCAGTATTTT.

At least ten counts were recorded for this clonotype. The gene calls are TRBV28 and TRBJ1-5; D is possibly TRBD1 (6 bases). Germline lookup yields CDR1 MDHEN and CDR2 SYDVKM. This CDR3 region has 16 residues. V was cut by 4 bases and J by 1 base, with 14 bases left in between. DNA of the CDR3: TGTGCCAGCAGTTATGAACCGGGACAAAGCAATCAGCCCCAGCATTTT. Protein product: CASSYEPGQSNQPQHF. The entire variable domain, with the rest obtained from reference TRBV28 and TRBJ1-5, is as follows: DVKVTQSSRYLVKRTGEKVFLECVQDMDHENMFWYRQDPGLGLRLIYFSYDVKMKEKGDIPEGYSVSREKKERFSLILESASTNQTSMYLCASSYEPGQSNQPQHFGDGTRLSIL.

CDR3 in DNA: TGTGCCAGCAACGGGGGTGGGAATGAGCAGTTCTTC. Translated: CASNGGGNEQFF. This rearrangement joins TRBV12-3 or TRBV12-4 to TRBJ2-1; the D gene is possibly TRBD2 (6 bases). V lost 7 bases, J lost 7 bases, and 11 bases lay in between. This CDR3 spans 12 amino acids.

There are many counts of this clonotype. The gene calls are TRBV7-3 and TRBJ2-7; D perhaps matches TRBD1 (6 bases). There are 13 residues in the CDR3. The germline V and J ends were trimmed by 2 bases and 7 bases, with 12 bases remaining between them. Germline V lookup: CDR1 SGHTA, CDR2 FQGTGA. CDR3 protein: CASSLQGQGEQYF. The CDR3 nucleotides read TGTGCCAGCAGCTTACAGGGGCAGGGGGAGCAGTACTTC.

V usage is TRBV15 and J usage is TRBJ2-1; 9 nucleotides align to TRBD2. CDR1 LNHNV and CDR2 YYDKDF come from the germline V gene (reference sequence). This CDR3 has 17 residues. Losses at the gene ends were 0 bases for V and 5 bases for J; bases not matched to a gene: 8. The CDR3 DNA sequence: TGTGCCACCAGCAGAGATCGAGGCGGGAGGGCCAACAATGAGCAGTTCTTC. Amino acids: CATSRDRGGRANNEQFF.

The gene calls are TRBV6-6 and TRBJ1-2; tentative D call: TRBD1 (5 bases). V lost 0 bases and J lost 4, with 12 bases in between. The germline V gene has CDR1 MNHNY and CDR2 SVGAGI (reference sequence). The CDR3 consists of 15 residues. As DNA, the CDR3 is TGTGCCAGCAGTTACTCCGGGGGACCCTTCTATGGCTACACCTTC. Encoded protein: CASSYSGGPFYGYTF.

The chain combines TRBV29-1 with TRBJ2-7; D is perhaps TRBD1 (5 bases). Germline V gene sequence: CDR1 SQVTM, CDR2 ANQGSEA. This CDR3 is built from 14 residues. V was clipped by 2 bases and J by 3 bases, with 14 bases between them. CDR3: CSVEMGQGYYEQYF. The CDR3 DNA reads TGCAGCGTTGAAATGGGGCAGGGCTACTACGAGCAGTACTTC.

This chain joins TRBV6-5 and TRBJ2-2, with a weak D call TRBD2 (7 bases). Trimming left V 4 bases short and J 6 bases short, with 15 bases between. This CDR3 is 15 amino acids long. Per the germline V gene, CDR1 is MNHEY and CDR2 is SVGAGI. CDR3 residues: CASSLGGDRAGELFF. CDR3 DNA: TGTGCCAGCAGTTTAGGGGGGGATCGAGCCGGGGAGCTGTTTTTT.